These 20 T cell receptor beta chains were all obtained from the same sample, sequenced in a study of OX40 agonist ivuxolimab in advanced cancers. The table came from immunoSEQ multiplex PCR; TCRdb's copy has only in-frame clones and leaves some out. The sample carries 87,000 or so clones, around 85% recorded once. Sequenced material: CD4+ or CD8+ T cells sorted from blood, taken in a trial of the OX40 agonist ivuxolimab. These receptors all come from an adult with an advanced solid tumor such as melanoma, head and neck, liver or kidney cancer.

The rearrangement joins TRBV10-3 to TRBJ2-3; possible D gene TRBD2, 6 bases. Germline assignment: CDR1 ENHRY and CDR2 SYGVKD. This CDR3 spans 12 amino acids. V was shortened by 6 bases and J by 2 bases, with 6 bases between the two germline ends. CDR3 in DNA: TGTGCCATCAGGGACTACACAGATACGCAGTATTTT. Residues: CAIRDYTDTQYF.

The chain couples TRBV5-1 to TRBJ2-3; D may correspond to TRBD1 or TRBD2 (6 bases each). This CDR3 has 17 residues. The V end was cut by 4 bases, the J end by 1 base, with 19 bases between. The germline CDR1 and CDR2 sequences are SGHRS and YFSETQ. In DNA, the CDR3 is TGCGCCAGCAGCCCCCATGGGGGGCCAGGAGGCACAGATACGCAGTATTTT. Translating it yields CASSPHGGPGGTDTQYF. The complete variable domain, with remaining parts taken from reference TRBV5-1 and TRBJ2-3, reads KAGVTQTPRYLIKTRGQQVTLSCSPISGHRSVSWYQQTPGQGLQFLFEYFSETQRNKGNFPGRFSGRQFSNSRSEMNVSTLELGDSALYLCASSPHGGPGGTDTQYFGPGTRLTVL.

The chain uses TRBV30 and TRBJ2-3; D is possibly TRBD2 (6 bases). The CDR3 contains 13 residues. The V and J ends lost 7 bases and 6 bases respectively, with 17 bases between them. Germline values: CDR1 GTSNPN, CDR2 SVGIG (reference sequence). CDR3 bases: TGTGCCTTAAATTGGGAGGTTTTGGATACGCAGTATTTT. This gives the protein CALNWEVLDTQYF.

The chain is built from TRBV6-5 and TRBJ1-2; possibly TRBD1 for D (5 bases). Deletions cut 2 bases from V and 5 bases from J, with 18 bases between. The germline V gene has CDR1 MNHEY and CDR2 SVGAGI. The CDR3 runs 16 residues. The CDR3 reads CASSYTQTRGGYGYTF. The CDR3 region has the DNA TGTGCCAGCAGTTACACTCAAACTCGCGGGGGTTATGGCTACACCTTC.

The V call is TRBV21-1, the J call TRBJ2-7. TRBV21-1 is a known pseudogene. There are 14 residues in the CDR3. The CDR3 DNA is TGTGCCACCGTGGCGAGTAGGGCCGCCTACGAGCAGTACTTC. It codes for CATVASRAAYEQYF.

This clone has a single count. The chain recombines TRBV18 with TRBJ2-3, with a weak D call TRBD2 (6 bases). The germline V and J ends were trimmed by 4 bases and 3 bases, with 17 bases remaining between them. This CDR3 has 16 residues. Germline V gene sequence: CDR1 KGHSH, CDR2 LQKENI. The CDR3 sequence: CASSLIPGEGTDTQYF. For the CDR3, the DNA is TGTGCCAGCTCACTAATACCGGGAGAGGGGACAGATACGCAGTATTTT. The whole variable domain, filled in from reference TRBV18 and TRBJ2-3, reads NAGVMQNPRHLVRRRGQEARLRCSPMKGHSHVYWYRQLPEEGLKFMVYLQKENIIDESGMPKERFSAEFPKEGPSILRIQQVVRGDSAAYFCASSLIPGEGTDTQYFGPGTRLTVL.

CDR3 bases: TGTGCCAGCCGTACGGCTGGGGCCAACGTCCTGACTTTC. It codes for CASRTAGANVLTF. This chain joins TRBV6-5 and TRBJ2-6, with D hard to call. Germline lookup yields CDR1 MNHEY and CDR2 SVGAGI. The CDR3 runs 13 residues. V lost 8 bases to trimming and J lost 2 bases, with 7 bases between them.

CDR3 coding DNA: TGTGCCAGCAGCACCCTTCGGGGCCCCCACAATGAGCAGTTCTTC. Translated, it gives CASSTLRGPHNEQFF. The chain uses TRBV9 and TRBJ2-1; D could derive from TRBD1 or TRBD2 (5 bases each). With 4 bases removed from V and 5 bases from J, the gap between germline ends came to 16 bases. The CDR3 is 15 residues long. Germline V gene data show CDR1 as SGDLS and CDR2 as YYNGEE.

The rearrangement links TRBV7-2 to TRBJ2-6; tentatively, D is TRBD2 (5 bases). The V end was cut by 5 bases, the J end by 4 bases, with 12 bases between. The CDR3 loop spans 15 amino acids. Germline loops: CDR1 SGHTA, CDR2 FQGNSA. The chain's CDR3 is CASSLTGTGANVLTF. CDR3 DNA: TGTGCCAGCAGCCTAACGGGAACCGGGGCCAACGTCCTGACTTTC.

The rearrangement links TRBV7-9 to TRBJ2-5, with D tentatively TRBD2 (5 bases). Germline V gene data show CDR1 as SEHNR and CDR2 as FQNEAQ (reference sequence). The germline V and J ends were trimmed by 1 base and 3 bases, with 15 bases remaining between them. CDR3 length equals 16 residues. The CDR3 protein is CASSLVVGDYEETQYF. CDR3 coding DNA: TGTGCCAGCAGCTTAGTGGTGGGAGACTACGAAGAGACCCAGTACTTC.

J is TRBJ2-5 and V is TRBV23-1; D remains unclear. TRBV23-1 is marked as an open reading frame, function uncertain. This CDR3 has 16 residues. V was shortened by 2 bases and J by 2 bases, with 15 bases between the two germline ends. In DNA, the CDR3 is TGCGCCAGCAGTCAACCACAGATCCTCTGGCAAGAGACCCAGTACTTC. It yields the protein CASSQPQILWQETQYF.

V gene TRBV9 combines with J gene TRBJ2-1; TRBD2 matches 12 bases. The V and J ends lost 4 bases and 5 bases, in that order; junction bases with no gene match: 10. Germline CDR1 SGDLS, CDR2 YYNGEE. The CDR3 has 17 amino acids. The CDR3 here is CASSISTRLAGDNEQFF. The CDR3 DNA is TGTGCCAGCAGCATCTCCACCAGACTAGCGGGAGACAATGAGCAGTTCTTC. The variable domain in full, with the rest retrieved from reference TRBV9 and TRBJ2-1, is DSGVTQTPKHLITATGQRVTLRCSPRSGDLSVYWYQQSLDQGLQFLIQYYNGEERAKGNILERFSAQQFPDLHSELNLSSLELGDSALYFCASSISTRLAGDNEQFFGPGTRLTVL.

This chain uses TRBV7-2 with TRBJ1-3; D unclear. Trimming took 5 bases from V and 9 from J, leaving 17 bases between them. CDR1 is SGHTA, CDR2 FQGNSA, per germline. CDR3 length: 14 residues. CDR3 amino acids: CASSPNQRRSTIYF. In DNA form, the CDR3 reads TGTGCCAGCAGCCCCAATCAAAGGCGGAGCACCATATATTTT. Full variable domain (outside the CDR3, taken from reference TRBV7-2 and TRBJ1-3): GAGVSQSPSNKVTEKGKDVELRCDPISGHTALYWYRQSLGQGLEFLIYFQGNSAPDKSGLPSDRFSAERTGGSVSTLTIQRTQQEDSAVYLCASSPNQRRSTIYFGEGSWLTVV.

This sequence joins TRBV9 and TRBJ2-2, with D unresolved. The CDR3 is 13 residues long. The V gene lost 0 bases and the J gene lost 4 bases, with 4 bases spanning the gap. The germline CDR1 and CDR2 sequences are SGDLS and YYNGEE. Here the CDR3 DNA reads TGTGCCAGCAGCGTAGCAGGCACCGGGGAGCTGTTTTTT. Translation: CASSVAGTGELFF. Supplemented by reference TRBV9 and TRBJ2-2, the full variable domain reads DSGVTQTPKHLITATGQRVTLRCSPRSGDLSVYWYQQSLDQGLQFLIQYYNGEERAKGNILERFSAQQFPDLHSELNLSSLELGDSALYFCASSVAGTGELFFGEGSRLTVL.

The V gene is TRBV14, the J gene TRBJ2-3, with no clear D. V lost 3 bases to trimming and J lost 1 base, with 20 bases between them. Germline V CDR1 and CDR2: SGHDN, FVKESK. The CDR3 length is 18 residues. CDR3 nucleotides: TGTGCCAGCAGCCAGGAGAGTAGGTGGTGGAACGGCACAGATACGCAGTATTTT. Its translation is CASSQESRWWNGTDTQYF.

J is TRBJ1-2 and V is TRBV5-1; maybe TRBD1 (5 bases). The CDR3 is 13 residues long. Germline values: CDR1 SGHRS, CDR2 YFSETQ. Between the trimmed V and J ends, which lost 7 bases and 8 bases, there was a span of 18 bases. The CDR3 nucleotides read TGCGCCAGCGGGAGGGATGGGGCGAGCGGCTACACCTTC. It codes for CASGRDGASGYTF.

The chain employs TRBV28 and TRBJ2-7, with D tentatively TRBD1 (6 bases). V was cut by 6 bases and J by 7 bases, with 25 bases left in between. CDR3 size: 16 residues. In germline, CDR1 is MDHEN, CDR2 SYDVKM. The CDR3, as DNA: TGTGCCAGCAGCTCCCCTGAGAACAGGGACGGCCGGGAGCAGTACTTC. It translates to CASSSPENRDGREQYF. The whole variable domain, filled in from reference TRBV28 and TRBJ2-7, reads DVKVTQSSRYLVKRTGEKVFLECVQDMDHENMFWYRQDPGLGLRLIYFSYDVKMKEKGDIPEGYSVSREKKERFSLILESASTNQTSMYLCASSSPENRDGREQYFGPGTRLTVT.

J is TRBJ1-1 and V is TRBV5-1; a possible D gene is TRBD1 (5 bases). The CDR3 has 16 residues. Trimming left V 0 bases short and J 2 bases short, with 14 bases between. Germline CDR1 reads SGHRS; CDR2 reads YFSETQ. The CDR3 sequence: CASSLGLGPRNTEAFF. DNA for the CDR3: TGCGCCAGCAGCTTGGGGCTGGGACCAAGAAACACTGAAGCTTTCTTT.

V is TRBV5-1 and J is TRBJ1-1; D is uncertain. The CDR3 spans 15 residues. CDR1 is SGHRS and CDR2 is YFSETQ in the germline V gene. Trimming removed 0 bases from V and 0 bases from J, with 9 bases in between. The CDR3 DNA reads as TGCGCCAGCAGCTTGGAAGGGCCCATGAACACTGAAGCTTTCTTT. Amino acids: CASSLEGPMNTEAFF.

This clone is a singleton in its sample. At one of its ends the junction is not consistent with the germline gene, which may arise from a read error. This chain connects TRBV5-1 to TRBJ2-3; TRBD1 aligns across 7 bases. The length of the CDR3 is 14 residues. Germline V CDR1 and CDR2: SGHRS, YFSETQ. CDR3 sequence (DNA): TGCGCCAGCTGCTTAGGACAGGGCACAGATACGCAGTATTTT. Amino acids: CASCLGQGTDTQYF.